This entry is about one T cell receptor (beta chain). Authors' processing steps: For nucleated cells, counts were estimated from reference gene primer amplification. Assay used: immunoSEQ multiplex PCR; TCRdb lists only in-frame clones, some missing. That table supplies the V and J calls and clone size; D and trimming were determined from the DNA. The table shows under 200,000 clones, with approximately 86% occurring only once. This sample stems from a study of blood T cell repertoires in COVID-19. In the study overall: Some COVID-19 samples were acute and others convalescent; all came from the United States, Italy and Spain. T cells, B-cell-depleted T cells, or PBMCs supplied cDNA or gDNA.

The CDR3 sequence is 15 residues long. The ends lost 5 bases at V and 3 bases at J; junction bases unmatched: 8. CDR1 SGHDN and CDR2 FVKESK come from the germline V gene. Enrolment of Seattle patients took place during active infection, and they were followed longitudinally. The receptor comes from a man in his sixties with COVID-19, enrolled during active disease. The rearrangement joins TRBV14 to TRBJ2-7, with 9 bases matching TRBD1. The sequencing sample was made of peripheral blood. CDR3 nucleotide sequence: TGTGCCAGCAGCGAAACAAGGGGACAGGGCTACGAGCAGTACTTC. Residues: CASSETRGQGYEQYF.